Described below is a single T cell receptor (beta chain) sequence and its context. Arm-PCR of CDR3 regions and iRepertoire HTBI primers were used to build TCR beta libraries. The authors' processing: The study identified about 60 TRBV and 13 to 15 TRBJ segments across samples. Via MiXCR, TCRdb re-called the multiplex PCR reads, giving one row per CDR3 protein. The V and J calls follow TCRdb's processing rather than the paper's. The table includes a few hundred thousand distinct CDR3 sequences, 11% to 15% detected once. Germline V CDR1 and CDR2: MDHEN, SYDVKM. This CDR3 contains 15 residues. V dropped 3 bases and J dropped 2; count of bases not matched to a gene: 5. This sample is part of a study of regulatory T cells in long-lasting Graves disease. Time point meaning: newly diagnosed GD, antithyroid drugs for less than 3 months. Researchers made the TCR library from RNA that was extracted from PBMCs. American Thyroid Association guidelines were used to diagnose Graves' disease.

The data were also submitted as part of a second study, on T cells in Graves' hyperthyroidism and ophthalmopathy.

The chain couples TRBV28 to TRBJ2-7; TRBD1 matches 9 bases. The source is a woman between 50 and 59 years old with Graves disease. The sample here was peripheral blood mononuclear cells (PBMCs), taken at new diagnosis, from a patient treated with antithyroid drugs. The CDR3 reads CASSFGGQGTYEQYF. The CDR3 nucleotides are TGTGCCAGCAGTTTTGGGGGACAGGGTACCTACGAGCAGTACTTC.